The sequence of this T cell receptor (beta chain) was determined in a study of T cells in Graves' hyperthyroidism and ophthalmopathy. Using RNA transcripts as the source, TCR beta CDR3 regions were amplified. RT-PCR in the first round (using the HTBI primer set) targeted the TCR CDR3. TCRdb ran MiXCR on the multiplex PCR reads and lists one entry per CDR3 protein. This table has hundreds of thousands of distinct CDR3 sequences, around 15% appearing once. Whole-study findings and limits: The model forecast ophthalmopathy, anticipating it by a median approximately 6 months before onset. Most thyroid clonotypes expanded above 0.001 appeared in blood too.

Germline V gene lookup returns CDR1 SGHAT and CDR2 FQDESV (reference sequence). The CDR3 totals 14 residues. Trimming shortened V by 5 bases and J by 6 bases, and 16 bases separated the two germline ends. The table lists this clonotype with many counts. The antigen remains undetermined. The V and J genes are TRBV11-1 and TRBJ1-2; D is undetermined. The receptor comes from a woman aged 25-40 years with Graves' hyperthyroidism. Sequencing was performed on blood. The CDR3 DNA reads TGTGCCAGCAGCCTCAACCGTGTGGGCGATGGCTACACCTTC. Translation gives CASSLNRVGDGYTF.